This section outlines one T cell receptor beta chain sequence together with its context. The V gene lost 5 bases and the J gene lost 3 bases, with 17 bases spanning the gap. Germline assignment: CDR1 SGHTA and CDR2 FQGNSA. CDR3 length equals 16 residues. Study processing details: Nucleated cell counts were estimated from reference gene primer amplification. TCRdb's table, derived via immunoSEQ multiplex PCR, lists solely in-frame clones and lacks some. The DNA gave D and trimming, while V, J and clone size come from that table. The sample has almost 400,000 clones, around 87% seen once. The data were obtained in a study of blood T cell repertoires in COVID-19. Whole-study context: Sources were T cells, B-cell-depleted T cells, or PBMCs; the material itself was cDNA or gDNA.

Seattle patients were enrolled during active infection and followed longitudinally. The sequence was collected from a woman aged 60 to 75 with COVID-19, enrolled during active disease. Sequencing was performed on peripheral blood. The rearrangement links TRBV7-2 to TRBJ2-1; tentatively, D is TRBD1 (6 bases). The CDR3 nucleotides read TGTGCCAGCAGCGCCTCAGACAGGACCCTCTACAATGAGCAGTTCTTC. Protein: CASSASDRTLYNEQFF.